The next 17 T cell receptor beta chains were all read from a single sample in a study of T cells in localized non-small cell lung cancer. Repertoires were generated with immunoSEQ multiplex PCR, while TCRdb's copy carries only in-frame clones and drops some. The data contain 45,000 to 60,000 clones, less than 85% of them seen just once; the ten biggest clones take up about 4%. The sequenced sample was PBMCs, obtained before any cancer treatment. These receptors originate from a woman aged 40 to 75 with stage II lung adenocarcinoma.

This chain joins TRBV30 and TRBJ1-6; TRBD1 agrees at 7 bases. Germline CDR1 is GTSNPN and CDR2 is SVGIG (reference sequence). Unmatched junction bases numbered 15, after V lost 0 bases and J lost 7 bases. The CDR3 covers 18 residues. The CDR3 DNA reads as TGTGCCTGGAGTGTCTTAGTACTTTCGGGACAGAGCAATTCACCCCTCCACTTT. Translating it yields CAWSVLVLSGQSNSPLHF.

This clone came up once. The chain is built from TRBV18 and TRBJ1-1; unclear D gene. V shed 4 bases and J shed 8 bases, with 8 bases lying between them. The CDR3 contains 11 residues. Germline CDR1 and CDR2: KGHSH and LQKENI. CDR3 DNA: TGTGCCAGCTCACTCGGACGGGAAGCTTTCTTT. Protein sequence: CASSLGREAFF.

The chain uses TRBV5-1 and TRBJ2-3; D assignment may be TRBD1 or TRBD2 (5 bases each). The CDR3 runs 14 residues. V dropped 0 bases and J dropped 2 bases, with 7 bases sitting between them. CDR1 and CDR2 (germline): SGHRS, YFSETQ. The CDR3 sequence: CASSLGDPTDTQYF. The CDR3 DNA reads TGCGCCAGCAGCTTGGGGGACCCCACAGATACGCAGTATTTT.

The rearrangement joins TRBV30 to TRBJ1-2, with D possibly being TRBD1 (6 bases). Trimming left V 5 bases short and J 4 bases short, with 14 bases between. The CDR3 loop spans 13 amino acids. Germline V gene sequence: CDR1 GTSNPN, CDR2 SVGIG (reference sequence). CDR3 in DNA: TGTGCCTGGGAATCCCAGGGGTCCTATGGCTACACCTTC. It yields the protein CAWESQGSYGYTF.

The V call is TRBV15, the J call TRBJ2-5; no clear D. This CDR3 has 15 amino acids. Germline lookup yields CDR1 LNHNV and CDR2 YYDKDF (reference sequence). Trimming removed 0 bases at V and 4 bases at J, with 12 bases between. CDR3 bases: TGTGCCACCAGCAGAGATTCAGCTAGTCTAGAGACCCAGTACTTC. Its protein is CATSRDSASLETQYF.

V gene TRBV28 combines with J gene TRBJ1-1; D call uncertain. Trimming pared 4 bases from V and 0 bases from J, leaving 6 bases between. The CDR3 runs 13 residues. Germline CDR1 MDHEN, CDR2 SYDVKM. The CDR3 region is CASSWTVNTEAFF. The CDR3 DNA follows: TGTGCCAGCAGTTGGACGGTGAACACTGAAGCTTTCTTT.

The chain carries TRBV5-5 and TRBJ2-5; maybe TRBD1 (5 bases). CDR1 and CDR2 (germline): SGHKS, YYEKEE (reference sequence). Trimming left V 3 bases short and J 1 base short, with 13 bases between. The CDR3 has 15 residues. The CDR3 nucleotides read TGTGCCAGCAGCTCGCAGGCGACAGTCCAAGAGACCCAGTACTTC. Translated: CASSSQATVQETQYF.

This clone was picked up one time. This chain uses TRBV7-3 with TRBJ1-2; no clear D. V was trimmed by 2 bases and J by 6 bases, leaving 10 bases between them. The CDR3 covers 13 residues. Germline V gene sequence: CDR1 SGHTA, CDR2 FQGTGA. CDR3 in amino acids: CASSLVGPDGYTF. The CDR3, as DNA: TGTGCCAGCAGCTTAGTAGGACCGGATGGCTACACCTTC.

The DNA of the CDR3 is TGTGCCAGCAGCTTAGCAGGGACAGGGGAAGACTATGGCTACACCTTC. As protein: CASSLAGTGEDYGYTF. The V call is TRBV7-8, the J call TRBJ1-2; TRBD1 matches at 10 bases. This CDR3 is 16 amino acids long. CDR1 and CDR2 (germline): SGHVS, FQNEAQ. Unmatched junction bases numbered 4, after V lost 0 bases and J lost 3 bases.

CDR3 amino acids: CSVREGRQGTQYF. The CDR3 DNA is TGCAGCGTTAGAGAGGGACGGCAGGGGACCCAGTACTTC. The chain couples TRBV29-1 to TRBJ2-5; either TRBD1 or TRBD2 may supply D (5 bases each). The CDR3 is made up of 13 amino acids. Trimming took 5 bases from V and 7 from J, leaving 17 bases between them. CDR1 and CDR2 (germline): SQVTM, ANQGSEA.

The CDR3 spells CASSSGGMHTEAFF. The CDR3 bases are TGCGCCAGCAGTTCAGGGGGCATGCACACTGAAGCTTTCTTT. This chain connects TRBV5-1 to TRBJ1-1; 8 bases align to TRBD1. V lost 5 bases, J lost 3 bases, and 6 bases stayed unmatched. The CDR3 runs 14 residues. Germline V gene lookup returns CDR1 SGHRS and CDR2 YFSETQ.

V gene TRBV6-5 combines with J gene TRBJ2-3, with 8 positions matching TRBD2. CDR1 MNHEY and CDR2 SVGAGI come from the germline V gene. This CDR3 is built from 14 residues. The V and J ends lost 6 bases and 4 bases, in that order; junction bases with no gene match: 6. The DNA of the CDR3 is TGTGCCAGCAGAGCGGGGGTAGAGGCAGATACGCAGTATTTT. Amino acids: CASRAGVEADTQYF.

With respect to this clone: The same CDR3 arises from other DNA sequences in this sample as well. The gene calls are TRBV6-6 and TRBJ1-1; a possible D gene is TRBD1 (5 bases). With 0 bases removed from V and 3 bases from J, the gap between germline ends came to 14 bases. Germline lookup yields CDR1 MNHNY and CDR2 SVGAGI (reference sequence). This CDR3 is 16 amino acids long. CDR3 protein: CASSYSPTVLHTEAFF. In DNA, the CDR3 is TGTGCCAGCAGTTACTCTCCGACAGTTTTACACACTGAAGCTTTCTTT.

The chain couples TRBV30 to TRBJ2-2; TRBD1 agrees at 9 bases. V lost 5 bases and J lost 6; bases outside the gene matches: 4. Germline V CDR1 and CDR2: GTSNPN, SVGIG (reference sequence). The CDR3 is 13 residues long. The CDR3 DNA is TGTGCCTGGGGGGACAGGGTGCCCGGGGAGCTGTTTTTT. This codes for CAWGDRVPGELFF.

The V gene is TRBV11-2, the J gene TRBJ1-1, with unresolved D. Per germline, CDR1 SGHAT and CDR2 FQNNGV. The CDR3 is 12 amino acids. V gave up 4 bases and J gave up 4 bases, with 7 bases separating them. CDR3 bases: TGTGCCAGCAGCTCCGATTTCACTGAAGCTTTCTTT. This encodes CASSSDFTEAFF.

A single count supports this clone. V gene TRBV29-1 combines with J gene TRBJ1-1; a possible D gene is TRBD1 (6 bases). The V end was cut by 4 bases, the J end by 1 base, with 10 bases between. The germline gives CDR1 SQVTM, CDR2 ANQGSEA. This CDR3 has 13 amino acids. CDR3 region: CSVVPDRNTEAFF. The CDR3 DNA reads TGCAGCGTTGTACCGGACAGGAACACTGAAGCTTTCTTT.

The chain joins TRBV11-3 to TRBJ1-2; no reliable D call. Germline CDR1 SGHNT, CDR2 YENEEA. Trimming pared 0 bases from V and 6 bases from J, leaving 8 bases between. The CDR3 has 13 residues. This CDR3 is CASSLEKDDGYTF. The CDR3 DNA reads as TGTGCCAGCAGCTTAGAGAAGGACGATGGCTACACCTTC.